The sequence of this T cell receptor (beta chain) was determined in a study of OX40 agonist ivuxolimab in advanced cancers. Looking at the study overall: Hepatocellular carcinoma, melanoma, renal cell or head and neck cancer occurred in dose-escalation patients.

In the case of this clone: Antigen specificity is unknown.

Study-wide results and caveats: Among expanded peripheral T cells, antigen specificity went undetermined.

The CDR3 totals 11 residues. Between the trimmed V and J ends, which lost 4 bases and 7 bases, there was a span of 6 bases. Germline CDR1 reads MNHNY; CDR2 reads SVGAGI (reference sequence). The method was immunoSEQ multiplex PCR; TCRdb's version includes in-frame clones alone and lacks a portion of them. The sample has about 60,000 clones, 85% seen once. The source is an adult with an advanced solid tumor such as melanoma, head and neck, liver or kidney cancer. The rearrangement links TRBV6-6 to TRBJ2-3; no clear D. Sequencing used CD4+ or CD8+ T cells sorted from blood, obtained in a trial of the OX40 agonist ivuxolimab. This chain's CDR3 is CASSSVYTQYF. In DNA, the CDR3 is TGTGCCAGCAGTTCAGTTTATACGCAGTATTTT.